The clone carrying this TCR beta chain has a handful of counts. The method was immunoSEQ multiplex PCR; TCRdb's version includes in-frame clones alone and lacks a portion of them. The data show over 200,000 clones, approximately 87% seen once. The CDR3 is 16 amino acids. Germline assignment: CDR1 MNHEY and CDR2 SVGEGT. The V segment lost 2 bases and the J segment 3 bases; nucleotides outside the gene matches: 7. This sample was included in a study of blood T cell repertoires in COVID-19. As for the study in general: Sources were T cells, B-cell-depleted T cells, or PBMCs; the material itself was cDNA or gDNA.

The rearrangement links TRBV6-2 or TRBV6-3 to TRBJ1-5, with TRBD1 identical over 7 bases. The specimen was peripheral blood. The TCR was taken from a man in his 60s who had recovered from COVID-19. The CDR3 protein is CASSYLPRGNNQPQHF. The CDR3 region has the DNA TGTGCCAGCAGTTACCTACCCAGGGGGAACAATCAGCCCCAGCATTTT.